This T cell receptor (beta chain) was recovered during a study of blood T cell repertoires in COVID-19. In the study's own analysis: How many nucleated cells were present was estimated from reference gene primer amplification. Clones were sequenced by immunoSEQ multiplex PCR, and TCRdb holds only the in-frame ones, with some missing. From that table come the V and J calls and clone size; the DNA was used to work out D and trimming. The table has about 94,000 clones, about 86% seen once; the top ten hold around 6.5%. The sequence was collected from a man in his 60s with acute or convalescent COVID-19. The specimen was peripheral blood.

CDR3 in amino acids: CASRGGHEKLFF. CDR3 DNA: TGTGCCAGCAGGGGGGGTCATGAAAAACTGTTTTTT. V usage is TRBV28 and J usage is TRBJ1-4, with D possibly matching TRBD1 (5 bases). CDR3 length equals 12 residues. Germline V CDR1 and CDR2: MDHEN, SYDVKM. V shed 6 bases and J shed 6 bases, with 8 bases lying between them.